The 29 T cell receptor beta chains reported below all come from one sample, sequenced in a study of T cell responses to AZD1222 COVID-19 vaccine. Some clones are missing from TCRdb's copy, which holds only in-frame ones; the method was immunoSEQ multiplex PCR. The sample contains roughly 120,000 clones, over 85% of which appear only once. The sample consisted of peripheral blood, taken on day 0 of AZD1222 vaccination. These receptors all come from an adult in good health.

The V gene is TRBV6-5, the J gene TRBJ2-3; TRBD2 matches at 9 bases. Germline trimming cut 5 bases from V and 4 bases from J; bases unmatched to any gene: 7. The CDR3 has 15 residues. In germline, CDR1 is MNHEY, CDR2 SVGAGI. CDR3 DNA: TGTGCCAGCAGTACCCTAGCGGGGACGTCAGATACGCAGTATTTT. It translates to CASSTLAGTSDTQYF.

The rearrangement links TRBV6-5 to TRBJ2-5; 10 positions match TRBD2. CDR3 size: 13 residues. From germline, CDR1 is MNHEY and CDR2 SVGAGI. Germline trimming cut 9 bases from V and 4 bases from J; bases unmatched to any gene: 5. The CDR3 DNA is TGTGCCAGTAAGCGGGGGGGAAGAGAGACCCAGTACTTC. This sequence encodes CASKRGGRETQYF.

The rearrangement joins TRBV2 to TRBJ1-6; TRBD1 aligns across 8 bases. Trimming at V came to 3 bases and at J to 7 bases, leaving 5 bases not matched to a gene. This CDR3 spans 15 amino acids. Germline V gene data show CDR1 as SNHLY and CDR2 as FYNNEI. The CDR3 DNA reads TGTGCCAGCAGTGAGCCCGGGACAGGAAATTCACCCCTCCACTTT. It translates to CASSEPGTGNSPLHF.

The chain employs TRBV6-1 and TRBJ2-3; 7 positions agree with TRBD2. Per the germline V gene, CDR1 is MNHNS and CDR2 is SASEGT. This CDR3 has 15 amino acids. Trimming cost V 3 bases and J 5 bases; bases outside gene matches: 8. In DNA form, the CDR3 reads TGTGCCAGCAGTGACGGCGGGAGTGGTGGAGATACGCAGTATTTT. It specifies CASSDGGSGGDTQYF.

The chain is built from TRBV12-3 or TRBV12-4 and TRBJ1-1; D ambiguous. Trimming cost V 5 bases and J 7 bases, with 8 bases left between them. This CDR3 region has 11 residues. Written as DNA, the CDR3 is TGTGCCAGCAGTGGACTTGTTGAAGCTTTCTTT. Its protein is CASSGLVEAFF.

This chain connects TRBV28 to TRBJ1-6; TRBD1 might be the D (6 bases). Per the germline V gene, CDR1 is MDHEN and CDR2 is SYDVKM. This CDR3 region has 16 residues. The V gene lost 5 bases and the J gene lost 8 bases, with 19 bases spanning the gap. The CDR3 protein is CASSPSRGHLHSPLHF. CDR3 DNA: TGTGCCAGCAGTCCGTCTCGGGGACATTTACATTCACCCCTCCACTTT. Full variable domain (missing parts from reference TRBV28 and TRBJ1-6): DVKVTQSSRYLVKRTGEKVFLECVQDMDHENMFWYRQDPGLGLRLIYFSYDVKMKEKGDIPEGYSVSREKKERFSLILESASTNQTSMYLCASSPSRGHLHSPLHFGNGTRLTVT.

This clone was counted between two and nine times. The chain joins TRBV5-4 to TRBJ1-3; 7 bases agree with TRBD1. The V gene's germline CDR1 is SGHNT and CDR2 YYREEE (reference sequence). The CDR3 is made up of 14 amino acids. The ends lost 4 bases at V and 5 bases at J; junction bases unmatched: 6. CDR3: CASSLQGGRNTIYF. Here the CDR3 DNA reads TGTGCCAGCAGCCTCCAGGGGGGCAGAAACACCATATATTTT.

The chain carries TRBV10-3 and TRBJ2-1; D is unclear. Trimming removed 3 bases from V and 9 bases from J, with 9 bases in between. CDR1 is ENHRY, CDR2 SYGVKD, per germline. The CDR3 length is 12 residues. CDR3 amino acids: CAISELGPEQFF. The CDR3 nucleotides read TGTGCCATCAGTGAACTCGGCCCTGAGCAGTTCTTC.

The V and J genes are TRBV19 and TRBJ2-4; possibly TRBD1 for D (5 bases). In germline, CDR1 is LNHDA, CDR2 SQIVND (reference sequence). Deletions cut 5 bases from V and 10 bases from J, with 15 bases between. This CDR3 is 13 amino acids long. The CDR3 region has the DNA TGTGCCAGTAGTGCAGCTGACAGTCGGATTCAGTACTTC. Translating it yields CASSAADSRIQYF.

This clone was seen just once. The chain recombines TRBV30 with TRBJ1-2; the match to TRBD1 covers 7 bases. The CDR3 has 16 residues. The ends lost 2 bases at V and 6 bases at J; junction bases unmatched: 15. Germline V lookup: CDR1 GTSNPN, CDR2 SVGIG (reference sequence). CDR3 in DNA: TGTGCCTGGAGTAGACTTCGGGATAGGACAGGCCATGGCTACACCTTC. Translation: CAWSRLRDRTGHGYTF.

The V call is TRBV29-1, the J call TRBJ1-2; the match to TRBD1 covers 11 bases. V trimming: 2 bases; J trimming: 4 bases; junction bases outside the gene matches: 3. The CDR3 runs 14 residues. Germline V lookup: CDR1 SQVTM, CDR2 ANQGSEA. The CDR3 coding sequence is TGCAGCGTTGAACCGGGACAGGGGGTCTATGGCTACACCTTC. Translating it yields CSVEPGQGVYGYTF.

CDR3 nucleotide sequence: TGTGCCAGCAGCTTGGTCCTCTCCTACGAGCAGTACTTC. Protein: CASSLVLSYEQYF. This chain links TRBV5-6 with TRBJ2-7; no clear D gene. The V end lost 0 bases, the J end lost 0 bases, and 4 bases lay between the germline ends. Germline V gene lookup returns CDR1 SGHDT and CDR2 YYEEEE. The length of the CDR3 is 13 residues.

The J gene is TRBJ1-1, the V gene TRBV5-4; D is perhaps TRBD1 (5 bases). CDR3 size: 17 residues. V lost 5 bases, J lost 0 bases, and 20 bases lay in between. The germline V gene encodes CDR1 SGHNT and CDR2 YYREEE (reference sequence). The CDR3 sequence is CASSRLGLGRMNTEAFF. In nucleotides, the CDR3 is TGTGCCAGCAGTCGGCTCGGTTTGGGGCGCATGAACACTGAAGCTTTCTTT.

The chain couples TRBV10-2 to TRBJ2-5; TRBD2 is a possible D gene (5 bases). CDR3 size: 12 residues. The germline V and J ends were trimmed by 4 bases and 5 bases, with 8 bases remaining between them. Germline CDR1 WSHSY, CDR2 SAAADI. The CDR3 sequence: CASSAGVETQYF. CDR3 sequence (DNA): TGCGCCAGCAGTGCCGGGGTGGAGACCCAGTACTTC.

The V gene is TRBV5-8, the J gene TRBJ2-2; 10 bases match TRBD2. CDR1 and CDR2 (germline): SGHTS, YDEGEE. The J segment lost 3 bases and the V segment lost 0 bases, leaving 11 bases of the junction unmatched. The CDR3 loop spans 19 amino acids. For the CDR3, the DNA is TGTGCCAGCAGCTTGGATGTGCTAGCGGGGGTTACTGACACCGGGGAGCTGTTTTTT. Translation: CASSLDVLAGVTDTGELFF.

This clone was detected once. The chain combines TRBV6-5 with TRBJ2-3; TRBD1 matches 7 bases. The V gene end was trimmed by 8 bases and the J gene end by 6 bases; junction bases not matched to a gene: 11. Germline loops: CDR1 MNHEY, CDR2 SVGAGI. The CDR3 totals 14 residues. In DNA form, the CDR3 reads TGTGCCAGCCGGGGACAGCGGTTTAGGGATACGCAGTATTTT. It specifies CASRGQRFRDTQYF.

The rearrangement joins TRBV3-1 (or the pseudogene TRBV3-2) to TRBJ1-2; TRBD1 might be the D (5 bases). Germline values: CDR1 LGHDT, CDR2 YNNKEL (reference sequence). V was shortened by 1 base and J by 8 bases, with 11 bases between the two germline ends. This CDR3 is 13 amino acids long. The chain's CDR3 is CASSQAGIGGYTF. CDR3 DNA: TGTGCCAGCAGCCAAGCAGGGATTGGAGGCTACACCTTC.

The chain has TRBV6-5 and TRBJ1-2, with D maybe TRBD1 (5 bases). V shed 0 bases and J shed 2 bases, with 13 bases lying between them. This CDR3 is 16 amino acids long. Germline assignment: CDR1 MNHEY and CDR2 SVGAGI. DNA of the CDR3: TGTGCCAGCAGTTACTCGACTAATGGGGGGAACTATGGCTACACCTTC. It codes for CASSYSTNGGNYGYTF.

The V gene is TRBV28, the J gene TRBJ1-2, with a possible D match to TRBD1 (6 bases). This CDR3 is built from 17 residues. Germline-derived CDR1 and CDR2 are MDHEN and SYDVKM. With 10 bases removed from V and 2 bases from J, the gap between germline ends came to 26 bases. CDR3: CAIPSPGTRGSNYGYTF. The CDR3 nucleotides are TGTGCCATCCCCTCCCCCGGGACAAGGGGCTCAAACTATGGCTACACCTTC.

The chain employs TRBV19 and TRBJ2-7; TRBD2 matches at 8 bases. This CDR3 is built from 12 residues. V shed 8 bases and J 3 bases; nucleotides not matched to a gene: 3. Germline values: CDR1 LNHDA, CDR2 SQIVND (reference sequence). Here the CDR3 DNA reads TGTGCCAGTCGAAGCGGGAGCTACGAGCAGTACTTC. This sequence encodes CASRSGSYEQYF.

This clone appeared once. The DNA is left out, because the CDR3 cannot be placed on it with certainty; the CDR3 is given as TCRdb lists it. The chain's CDR3 is CAITRGPSGRDTEAFF. The chain joins TRBV10-3 to TRBJ1-1. Germline assignment: CDR1 ENHRY and CDR2 SYGVKD. The CDR3 is made up of 16 amino acids, end residues included.

The chain carries TRBV5-5 and TRBJ1-2; D not resolved. The CDR3 is 15 amino acids. Germline V CDR1 and CDR2: SGHKS, YYEKEE (reference sequence). Trimming stripped 4 bases from V and 7 bases from J, with 20 bases between. The DNA for the CDR3 is TGTGCCAGCAGCCGACCTGCGACGGATTCGAGTGGCTACACCTTC. Its translation: CASSRPATDSSGYTF.

This chain links TRBV27 with TRBJ1-2, with D possibly matching TRBD1 (5 bases). The length of the CDR3 is 14 residues. Germline lookup yields CDR1 MNHEY and CDR2 SMNVEV (reference sequence). Trimming shortened V by 6 bases and J by 4 bases, and 15 bases separated the two germline ends. The CDR3 spells CASRSRDGTYGYTF. CDR3 coding DNA: TGTGCCAGCAGGAGCCGGGACGGCACCTATGGCTACACCTTC.

This clone has only one observation. V is TRBV28 and J is TRBJ1-2; D unclear. V lost 7 bases to trimming and J lost 2 bases, with 8 bases between them. This CDR3 spans 12 amino acids. Germline lookup yields CDR1 MDHEN and CDR2 SYDVKM. CDR3 sequence: CASKVGNYGYTF. CDR3 nucleotides: TGTGCCAGCAAAGTGGGGAACTATGGCTACACCTTC.

This clone was counted between two and nine times. The V and J genes are TRBV15 and TRBJ1-5, with 7 positions matching TRBD1. Germline loops: CDR1 LNHNV, CDR2 YYDKDF (reference sequence). The CDR3 is made up of 17 amino acids. V lost 1 base to trimming and J lost 4 bases; unmatched junction nucleotides: 10. CDR3 coding DNA: TGTGCCACCAGCAGAGGCCTGGGGCCAGGGGGGAATCAGCCCCAGCATTTT. Translation gives CATSRGLGPGGNQPQHF.

This sequence joins TRBV5-1 and TRBJ2-1, with 11 bases identical to TRBD2. The CDR3 contains 16 residues. Trimming at V came to 1 base and at J to 7 bases, leaving 7 bases not matched to a gene. Germline V CDR1 and CDR2: SGHRS, YFSETQ. The CDR3 coding sequence is TGCGCCAGCAGCTTGCGGCTAGCGGGGGGTGGGAATGAGCAGTTCTTC. Its protein product is CASSLRLAGGGNEQFF.

In DNA, the CDR3 is TGTGCCTGGCTTAAGGCCGAGACCCAGTACTTC. It is translated as CAWLKAETQYF. The gene calls are TRBV30 and TRBJ2-5; no firm D call. The CDR3 covers 11 residues. Germline V CDR1 and CDR2: GTSNPN, SVGIG (reference sequence). The V end was cut by 5 bases, the J end by 5 bases, with 9 bases between.

In DNA, the CDR3 is TGTGCCTGGAGCGGACAGGGGGCTTGGGATGAGCAGTTCTTC. Its protein is CAWSGQGAWDEQFF. The rearrangement uses TRBV30 and TRBJ2-1, with 11 bases aligning to TRBD1. V shed 3 bases and J 8 bases; nucleotides not matched to a gene: 6. CDR1 GTSNPN and CDR2 SVGIG come from the germline V gene (reference sequence). There are 14 residues in the CDR3.

The sample holds many counts of this clone. The chain has TRBV11-1 and TRBJ2-7, with 7 positions matching TRBD2. With 2 bases clipped from V and 2 bases from J, the junction kept 9 bases outside the gene matches. Germline V CDR1 and CDR2: SGHAT, FQDESV (reference sequence). This CDR3 has 16 residues. The chain's CDR3 is CASSLPGAGLPYEQYF. Written as DNA, the CDR3 is TGTGCCAGCAGCTTACCAGGAGCGGGACTACCCTACGAGCAGTACTTC.